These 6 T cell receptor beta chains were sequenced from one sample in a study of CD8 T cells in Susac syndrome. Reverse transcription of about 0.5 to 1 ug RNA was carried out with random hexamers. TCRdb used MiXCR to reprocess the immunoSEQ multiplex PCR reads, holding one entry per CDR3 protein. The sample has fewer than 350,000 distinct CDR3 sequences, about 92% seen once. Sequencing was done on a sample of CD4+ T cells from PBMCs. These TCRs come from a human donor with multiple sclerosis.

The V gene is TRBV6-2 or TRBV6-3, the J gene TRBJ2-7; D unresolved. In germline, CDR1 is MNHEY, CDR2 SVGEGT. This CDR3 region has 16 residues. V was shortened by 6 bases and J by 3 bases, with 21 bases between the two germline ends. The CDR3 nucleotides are TGTGCCAGCAGACCTTATCCGGGCCCCACGGGCTACGAGCAGTACTTC. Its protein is CASRPYPGPTGYEQYF.

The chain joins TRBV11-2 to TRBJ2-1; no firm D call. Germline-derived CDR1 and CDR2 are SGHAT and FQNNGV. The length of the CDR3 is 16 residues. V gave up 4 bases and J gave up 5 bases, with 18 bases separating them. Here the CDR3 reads CASSYGLGSGNNEQFF. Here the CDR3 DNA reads TGTGCCAGCAGCTACGGTTTGGGGTCAGGCAACAATGAGCAGTTCTTC.

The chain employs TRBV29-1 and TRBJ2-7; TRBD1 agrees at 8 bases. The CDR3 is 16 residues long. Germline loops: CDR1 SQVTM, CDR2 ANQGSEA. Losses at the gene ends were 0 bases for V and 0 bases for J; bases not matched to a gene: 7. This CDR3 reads CSVEDSVTGVSYEQYF. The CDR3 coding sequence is TGCAGCGTTGAAGATTCGGTGACAGGGGTCTCCTACGAGCAGTACTTC.

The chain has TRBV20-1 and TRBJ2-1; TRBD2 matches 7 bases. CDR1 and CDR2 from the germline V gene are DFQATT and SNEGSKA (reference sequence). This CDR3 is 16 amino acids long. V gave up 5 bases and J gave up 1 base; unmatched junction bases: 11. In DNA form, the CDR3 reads TGCAGTGCTCTAGGTCGTGCGGGAGCATCCTACAATGAGCAGTTCTTC. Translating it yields CSALGRAGASYNEQFF.

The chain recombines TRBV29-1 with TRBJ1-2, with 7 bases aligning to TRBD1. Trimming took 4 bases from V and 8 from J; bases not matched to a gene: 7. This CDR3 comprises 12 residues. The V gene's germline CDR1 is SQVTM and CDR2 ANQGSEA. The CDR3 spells CSVGDRAGGYTF. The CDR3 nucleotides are TGCAGCGTTGGTGACAGGGCAGGCGGCTACACCTTC.

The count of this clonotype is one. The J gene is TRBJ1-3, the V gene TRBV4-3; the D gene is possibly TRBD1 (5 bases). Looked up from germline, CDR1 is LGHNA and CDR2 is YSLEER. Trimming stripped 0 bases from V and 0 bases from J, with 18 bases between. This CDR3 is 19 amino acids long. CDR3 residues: CASSQDLGADLSSGNTIYF. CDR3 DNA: TGCGCCAGCAGCCAAGATCTCGGGGCGGATTTGTCCTCTGGAAACACCATATATTTT.